These T cell receptor beta chains were read from a single sample in a study of cytomegalovirus exposure and HLA in healthy donors. TCRdb keeps only in-frame clones here, not all; method: immunoSEQ multiplex PCR. The repertoire includes about 140,000 clones, 65% to 80% of them detected once, and 6.5% sits in the top ten. The sample was PBMCs. The receptors here all came from a man in his forties or fifties in good health and CMV-seropositive. The CDR3 runs from the conserved cysteine through the conserved F or W. The D gene is left open where the match is weak. Clone sizes are given selectively: once, few, many, or a class where the clone is expanded.

len	d_gene	v_gene	j_gene	abundance	CDR3nt	CDR3aa
17	TRBD2	TRBV11-3	TRBJ2-1	NA	TGTGCCAGCAGCTTAGATTACGGCGGGGGCTCCTACAATGAGCAGTTCTTC	CASSLDYGGGSYNEQFF
16	TRBD2	TRBV12-5	TRBJ2-2	NA	TGTGCTAGTGCTATAAGGGGAGGGACGAACACCGGGGAGCTGTTTTTT	CASAIRGGTNTGELFF
15	TRBD1	TRBV27	TRBJ2-2	NA	TGTGCCAGCAGTCTCGGGACAGAACAAACCGGGGAGCTGTTTTTT	CASSLGTEQTGELFF
13	NA	TRBV15	TRBJ1-5	NA	TGTGCCACCAGCAGGGCTAGCAATCAGCCCCAGCATTTT	CATSRASNQPQHF
16	NA	TRBV28	TRBJ1-2	NA	TGTGCCAGCAGTTTAGCCCGGACAGTTGGCGCCCATGGCTACACCTTC	CASSLARTVGAHGYTF
14	TRBD1	TRBV18	TRBJ1-6	NA	TGTGCCAGCAGACCGGGACAGGGGAATTCACCTCTCCACTTT	CASRPGQGNSPLHF
15	TRBD1	TRBV6-6	TRBJ2-4	few	TGTGCCAGCAGCCGGGGGACAGGGCGATTGACCATTCAGTACTTC	CASSRGTGRLTIQYF
17	NA	TRBV4-2	TRBJ1-4	NA	TGTGCCAGCAGCCAAGAGGACAGAGTAGCAACTAATGAAAAACTGTTTTTT	CASSQEDRVATNEKLFF
14	NA	TRBV6-1	TRBJ1-6	NA	TGTGCCAGCAGTGACGTGGGAGCGGGGTCACCCCTCCACTTT	CASSDVGAGSPLHF
20	TRBD2	TRBV14	TRBJ2-7	NA	TGTGCCAGCAGCCAGGGGGGATGGACTAGCGGGAGGCAAAACCCCTACGAGCAGTACTTC	CASSQGGWTSGRQNPYEQYF
14	NA	TRBV2	TRBJ1-2	NA	TGTGCCAGCAGTGACAGGGAAGAAGGCTATGGCTACACCTTC	CASSDREEGYGYTF
14	TRBD1	TRBV18	TRBJ1-1	NA	TGTGCCAGCTCACGGGACAGTCCGAGGGAAGAAGCTTTCTTT	CASSRDSPREEAFF
16	NA	TRBV5-1	TRBJ2-1	NA	TGCGCCAGCAGCTTGGCCCCCCTCGCACTTTCCAATGAGCAGTTCTTC	CASSLAPLALSNEQFF
15	NA	TRBV5-4	TRBJ2-3	once	TGTGCCAGCAACCGAGGGGGAGAAGGCGGAGATACGCAGTATTTT	CASNRGGEGGDTQYF
11	NA	TRBV2	TRBJ2-7	NA	TGTGCCAGCGGGAGTGATCACGAGCAGTACTTC	CASGSDHEQYF
13	NA	TRBV21-1	TRBJ1-5	NA	TGTGCCAGCAGCAAAGGGTGCGGGCAGCCCCAGCATTTT	CASSKGCGQPQHF
14	TRBD2	TRBV9	TRBJ2-1	NA	TGTGCCAGCAGCATGACTAGCAGGAAAAATGAGCAGTTCTTC	CASSMTSRKNEQFF
13	NA	TRBV30	TRBJ1-6	NA	TGTGCCTGGGGGGGCCTTTATAATTCACCCCTCCACTTT	CAWGGLYNSPLHF
13	NA	TRBV9	TRBJ1-5	NA	TGTGCCAGCAGCGTGGCAGGGGATCAGCCCCAGCATTTT	CASSVAGDQPQHF
14	TRBD1	TRBV5-1	TRBJ1-2	NA	TGCGCCAGCAGCTCTGACAGGGTGACCTATGGCTACACCTTC	CASSSDRVTYGYTF
15	TRBD2	TRBV5-1	TRBJ2-7	NA	TGCGCCAGCAGCCCGACCACTAGCGGAGCTTACGAGCAGTACTTC	CASSPTTSGAYEQYF
16	TRBD2	TRBV7-9	TRBJ2-7	few	TGTGCCAGCAGCCTCGGTTGGGGGGGTACCACCTACGAGCAGTACTTC	CASSLGWGGTTYEQYF
13	NA	TRBV5-1	TRBJ2-1	NA	TGCGCCAGCAGCTTGGAAGCGCTAGCGGAGCAGTTCTTC	CASSLEALAEQFF
16	NA	TRBV5-1	TRBJ1-2	once	TGCGCCAGCAGCTCGGCCGTGACAGGAACTAACTATGGCTACACCTTC	CASSSAVTGTNYGYTF
15	NA	TRBV28	TRBJ1-2	few	TGTGCCAGCAGACTGGAAATCACAGGGCGGTATGGCTACACCTTC	CASRLEITGRYGYTF
14	NA	TRBV29-1	TRBJ2-7	NA	TGCAGCGTCCAACAGGGTGGGGTACCCTACGAGCAGTACTTC	CSVQQGGVPYEQYF
14	NA	TRBV27	TRBJ1-1	NA	TGTGCCAGCAGTGCGCTACAGGGATACACTGAAGCTTTCTTT	CASSALQGYTEAFF
16	NA	TRBV11-2	TRBJ1-6	NA	TGTGCCAGCAGCCCTGGGGGGAGCTCCTATAATTCACCCCTCCACTTT	CASSPGGSSYNSPLHF
16	NA	TRBV28	TRBJ1-5	NA	TGTGCCAGCAGTTTTGGGCCCAAGAATAGCAATCAGCCCCAGCATTTT	CASSFGPKNSNQPQHF
15	NA	TRBV9	TRBJ2-1	once	TGTGCCAGCAGCCTTTTCGAAGGGAGCCACAATGAGCAGTTCTTC	CASSLFEGSHNEQFF
14	NA	TRBV28	TRBJ1-2	NA	TGTGCCAGCAGTTCCGGAGTAACTAACTATGGCTACACCTTC	CASSSGVTNYGYTF
17	NA	TRBV15	TRBJ2-2	NA	TGTGCCACCAGCAGAGATTCTGGACACTGGAACACCGGGGAGCTGTTTTTT	CATSRDSGHWNTGELFF
14	TRBD1	TRBV7-7	TRBJ2-7	NA	TGTGCCAGCAGCTCTGGACAGGGGGCTAACGAGCAGTACTTC	CASSSGQGANEQYF
13	NA	TRBV11-2	TRBJ1-2	NA	TGTGCCAGCAGCTTAGGCCCTACCGATAGCTACACCTTC	CASSLGPTDSYTF
13	NA	TRBV11-2	TRBJ2-5	few	TGTGCCAGCAGCTTAAGCGGGCAAGAGACCCAGTACTTC	CASSLSGQETQYF
16	TRBD1	TRBV12-5	TRBJ2-5	NA	TGTGCTAGTGGACCGAAGGGACAGGGGGCTAAAGAGACCCAGTACTTC	CASGPKGQGAKETQYF
13	TRBD2	TRBV30	TRBJ2-1	NA	TGTGCCTGGAGTCGAGCGGGAGGGGGTGAGCAGTTCTTC	CAWSRAGGGEQFF
14	NA	TRBV4-1	TRBJ1-1	NA	TGCGCCAGCAGCCAAGTTGCGGCTAACACTGAAGCTTTCTTT	CASSQVAANTEAFF